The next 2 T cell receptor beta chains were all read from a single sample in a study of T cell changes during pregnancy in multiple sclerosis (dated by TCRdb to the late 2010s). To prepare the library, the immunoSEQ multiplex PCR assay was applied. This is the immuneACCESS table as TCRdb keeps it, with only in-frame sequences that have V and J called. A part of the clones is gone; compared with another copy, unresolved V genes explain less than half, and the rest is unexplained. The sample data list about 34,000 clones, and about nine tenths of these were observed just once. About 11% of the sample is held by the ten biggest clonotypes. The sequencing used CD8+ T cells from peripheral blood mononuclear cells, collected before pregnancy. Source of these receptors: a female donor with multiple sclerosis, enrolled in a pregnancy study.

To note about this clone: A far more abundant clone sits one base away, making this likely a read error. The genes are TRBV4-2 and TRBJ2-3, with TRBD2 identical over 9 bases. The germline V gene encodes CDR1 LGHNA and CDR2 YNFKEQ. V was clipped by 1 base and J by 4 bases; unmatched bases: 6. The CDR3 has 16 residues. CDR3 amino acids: CASSQAERGVADTQYF. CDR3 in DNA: TGTGCCAGCAGCCAAGCCGAGCGGGGGGTGGCAGATACGCAGTATTTT.

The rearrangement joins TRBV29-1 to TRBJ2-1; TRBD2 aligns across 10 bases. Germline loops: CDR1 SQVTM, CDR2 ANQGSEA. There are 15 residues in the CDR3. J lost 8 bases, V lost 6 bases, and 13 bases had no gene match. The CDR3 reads CSVAASGSAGDEQFF. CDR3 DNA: TGCAGCGTCGCTGCTAGCGGGAGCGCCGGGGATGAGCAGTTCTTC.